This T cell receptor (beta chain) stems from a study of identical twins. Findings and caveats of the study: Within cord blood, abundant beta clonotypes carried fewer insertions, but memory repertoires showed no such trend. Beta out-of-frame twin sharing showed a weaker excess. Where out-of-frame alpha sequences were twin-shared, they showed excess low generation probability.

CDR3 length: 14 residues. Germline V gives CDR1 MNHEY, CDR2 SVGAGI. V lost 2 bases, J lost 2 bases, and 9 bases lay in between. Ten or more counts support this clonotype. Its specificity is unknown. Each cDNA held unique molecular identifiers, and template switching gave it a universal primer site. From the 5' RACE reads, TCRdb called clonotypes with MiXCR, one entry per CDR3 protein. The table records 350,000 to 450,000 distinct CDR3 sequences, roughly 20% of them present only once. The specimen was naive T cells sorted from blood. This clonotype originated in a man aged 50 to 59 in good health. This sequence joins TRBV6-5 and TRBJ1-2; no reliable D call. Written as DNA, the CDR3 is TGTGCCAGCAGTTACCTCTCCGAAAACTATGGCTACACCTTC. Translating it yields CASSYLSENYGYTF.